This is a list of T cell receptor beta chains from one sample in a study of blood T cell repertoires in COVID-19. Sequencing was performed with immunoSEQ multiplex PCR; in TCRdb, only in-frame clones are kept and a portion is missing. Here the sample spans 100,000 to 150,000 clones, about 83% being singletons. The sequencing sample was made of peripheral blood. All receptors come from an elderly man with active or convalescent COVID-19. Each CDR3 is given with its conserved first and last residue. The order of the fields is CDR3 protein, CDR3 DNA, J gene, V gene, clone size, D gene. The D gene is left open where the match is weak. Clone size is not always given. Where it is, it says once, few, many or a class for expanded clones.

CDR3: CASSLGVYSEAFF
DNA: TGTGCCAGCAGCTTGGGAGTCTACTCTGAAGCTTTCTTT
J: TRBJ1-1
V: TRBV7-2
size: -
D: -

CDR3: CATTGVDRELFF
DNA: TGTGCCACCACAGGGGTCGACCGGGAGCTGTTTTTT
J: TRBJ2-2
V: TRBV10-3
size: -
D: TRBD1

CDR3: CASSPEGGRRLFF
DNA: TGTGCCAGCAGCCCTGAAGGGGGAAGGCGACTGTTTTTT
J: TRBJ1-4
V: TRBV3-1/TRBV3-2
size: -
D: -

CDR3: CAITTGTSVGTQYF
DNA: TGTGCCATTACGACCGGGACTAGCGTGGGGACCCAGTACTTC
J: TRBJ2-5
V: TRBV7-9
size: -
D: TRBD2

CDR3: CASSLGRQETQYF
DNA: TGTGCCAGCAGTTTGGGGCGACAAGAGACCCAGTACTTC
J: TRBJ2-5
V: TRBV12-3/TRBV12-4
size: -
D: -

CDR3: CASSIDPGQGRNSPLHF
DNA: TGTGCCAGTAGTATAGACCCTGGACAGGGCCGTAATTCACCCCTCCACTTT
J: TRBJ1-6
V: TRBV19
size: -
D: TRBD1

CDR3: CASSSGQGADTQYF
DNA: TGTGCCAGCAGCTCAGGACAGGGTGCAGATACGCAGTATTTT
J: TRBJ2-3
V: TRBV7-9
size: -
D: TRBD1

CDR3: CSVQRGQGIYEQYF
DNA: TGCAGCGTTCAAAGGGGACAGGGGATCTACGAGCAGTACTTC
J: TRBJ2-7
V: TRBV29-1
size: few
D: TRBD1

CDR3: CAKTGIGYTF
DNA: TGCGCCAAGACAGGGATTGGCTACACCTTC
J: TRBJ1-2
V: TRBV10-1
size: -
D: TRBD1

CDR3: CASSVTGEAGELFF
DNA: TGTGCCAGCAGTGTGACAGGGGAAGCCGGGGAGCTGTTTTTT
J: TRBJ2-2
V: TRBV6-4
size: -
D: TRBD1

CDR3: CASVETGGPGANVLTF
DNA: TGTGCCAGCGTCGAGACAGGGGGCCCTGGGGCCAACGTCCTGACTTTC
J: TRBJ2-6
V: TRBV7-9
size: -
D: TRBD1

CDR3: CSASVDNNEQFF
DNA: TGCAGTGCTAGTGTCGACAACAATGAGCAGTTCTTC
J: TRBJ2-1
V: TRBV20-1
size: few
D: -

CDR3: CASSQRGTGHHEQYF
DNA: TGTGCCAGCAGTCAACGAGGGACAGGGCACCACGAGCAGTACTTC
J: TRBJ2-7
V: TRBV6-5
size: -
D: TRBD1

CDR3: CASSPPGQLNSPLHF
DNA: TGTGCCAGCAGCCCCCCGGGACAGCTTAATTCACCCCTCCACTTT
J: TRBJ1-6
V: TRBV7-2
size: -
D: TRBD1

CDR3: CASSVGDRNTEAFF
DNA: TGTGCCAGCAGTGTAGGGGACAGAAACACTGAAGCTTTCTTT
J: TRBJ1-1
V: TRBV2
size: -
D: TRBD1

CDR3: CASRGGGKSGNTIYF
DNA: TGTGCCAGCAGGGGAGGGGGGAAATCTGGAAACACCATATATTTT
J: TRBJ1-3
V: TRBV7-2
size: -
D: -

CDR3: CASSQDGATSNYGYTF
DNA: TGCGCCAGCAGCCAAGATGGGGCCACCTCTAACTATGGCTACACCTTC
J: TRBJ1-2
V: TRBV4-3
size: -
D: -

CDR3: CASSLSGQETQYF
DNA: TGTGCCAGTAGTTTATCGGGGCAAGAGACCCAGTACTTC
J: TRBJ2-5
V: TRBV19
size: -
D: -

CDR3: CSASRGQGTGELFF
DNA: TGCAGTGCTAGTCGTGGACAGGGAACCGGGGAGCTGTTTTTT
J: TRBJ2-2
V: TRBV20-1
size: -
D: TRBD1

CDR3: CASSPPIAGRGTDTQYF
DNA: TGTGCCAGCAGCCCCCCTATAGCGGGGCGAGGCACAGATACGCAGTATTTT
J: TRBJ2-3
V: TRBV12-1
size: -
D: -

CDR3: CASSNARGATNEKLFF
DNA: TGTGCCAGCTCAAACGCCCGGGGTGCAACTAATGAAAAACTGTTTTTT
J: TRBJ1-4
V: TRBV18
size: -
D: -

CDR3: CASSFWDRGTDTQYF
DNA: TGTGCCAGTAGTTTCTGGGACAGGGGCACAGATACGCAGTATTTT
J: TRBJ2-3
V: TRBV19
size: -
D: TRBD1

CDR3: CASSFRGASDTEAFF
DNA: TGTGCCAGCAGCTTCAGGGGGGCTAGCGACACTGAAGCTTTCTTT
J: TRBJ1-1
V: TRBV7-2
size: -
D: TRBD1

CDR3: CASSVAWERTGELFF
DNA: TGTGCCAGCAGCGTAGCTTGGGAGAGGACCGGGGAGCTGTTTTTT
J: TRBJ2-2
V: TRBV9
size: -
D: -

CDR3: CASSSTGTPYEQYF
DNA: TGTGCCAGCAGCTCCACGGGTACCCCCTACGAGCAGTACTTC
J: TRBJ2-7
V: TRBV5-4
size: -
D: -

CDR3: CASSYHRGAQETQYF
DNA: TGTGCCAGCAGCTATCACAGGGGCGCTCAAGAGACCCAGTACTTC
J: TRBJ2-5
V: TRBV5-8
size: -
D: TRBD1

CDR3: CASSRGLAGEGQYF
DNA: TGTGCCAGCAGCCGCGGACTAGCGGGGGAGGGGCAGTACTTC
J: TRBJ2-7
V: TRBV7-2
size: once
D: TRBD2

CDR3: CASSPSRDSGEQYF
DNA: TGTGCCAGCAGCCCGTCCCGGGACAGTGGCGAGCAGTACTTC
J: TRBJ2-7
V: TRBV7-2
size: -
D: TRBD1

CDR3: CASSIGGAGEKLFF
DNA: TGTGCCAGCAGTATTGGGGGGGCGGGTGAAAAACTGTTTTTT
J: TRBJ1-4
V: TRBV7-2
size: -
D: -

CDR3: CATTLSKTGANVLTF
DNA: TGTGCCACTACCCTCTCGAAAACTGGGGCCAACGTCCTGACTTTC
J: TRBJ2-6
V: TRBV19
size: -
D: -

CDR3: CASSLKLAGAVYNEQFF
DNA: TGTGCCAGCAGCTTAAAACTAGCGGGGGCCGTATACAATGAGCAGTTCTTC
J: TRBJ2-1
V: TRBV7-6
size: -
D: TRBD2

CDR3: CASSLAPPGQGIYGYTF
DNA: TGTGCCAGCAGCTTAGCCCCCCCGGGACAGGGGATCTATGGCTACACCTTC
J: TRBJ1-2
V: TRBV7-2
size: few
D: TRBD1

CDR3: CASRTSGVNTGELFF
DNA: TGTGCCAGCAGAACTAGCGGGGTAAACACCGGGGAGCTGTTTTTT
J: TRBJ2-2
V: TRBV7-3
size: -
D: TRBD2

CDR3: CASSLAGEDTQYF
DNA: TGTGCCAGCAGCTTGGCAGGCGAAGATACGCAGTATTTT
J: TRBJ2-3
V: TRBV7-9
size: once
D: -

CDR3: CAIGSSEGNTIYF
DNA: TGTGCCATCGGGTCCTCGGAGGGAAACACCATATATTTT
J: TRBJ1-3
V: TRBV10-3
size: -
D: -

CDR3: CSVAGGTGTERAFF
DNA: TGCAGCGTAGCGGGCGGAACTGGGACAGAACGAGCTTTCTTT
J: TRBJ1-1
V: TRBV29-1
size: -
D: TRBD1

CDR3: CASSVGLGYTF
DNA: TGTGCCAGCAGTGTGGGCCTCGGCTACACCTTC
J: TRBJ1-2
V: TRBV2
size: few
D: -

CDR3: CASSRIKTGGNTEAFF
DNA: TGTGCCAGCTCGCGAATTAAGACAGGGGGCAACACTGAAGCTTTCTTT
J: TRBJ1-1
V: TRBV18
size: -
D: TRBD1

CDR3: CASSSQPLAGPPETQYF
DNA: TGTGCCAGCAGCTCCCAGCCCCTAGCGGGGCCCCCCGAGACCCAGTACTTC
J: TRBJ2-5
V: TRBV3-1/TRBV3-2
size: -
D: TRBD2

CDR3: CASSLAGREGTEAFF
DNA: TGCGCCAGCAGCTTGGCCGGCAGGGAGGGCACTGAAGCTTTCTTT
J: TRBJ1-1
V: TRBV5-1
size: -
D: -

CDR3: CASSLRTGPSTGELFF
DNA: TGTGCCAGCAGCCTCCGGACAGGTCCAAGTACCGGGGAGCTGTTTTTT
J: TRBJ2-2
V: TRBV27
size: -
D: TRBD1

CDR3: CASSQEASYGYTF
DNA: TGCGCCAGCAGCCAAGAGGCCAGCTATGGCTACACCTTC
J: TRBJ1-2
V: TRBV4-3
size: -
D: -

CDR3: CASSLRLGAEAFF
DNA: TGTGCCAGCAGTTTAAGGCTCGGGGCTGAAGCTTTCTTT
J: TRBJ1-1
V: TRBV12-3/TRBV12-4
size: -
D: -

CDR3: CASSLRQGGTGSPLHF
DNA: TGTGCCAGCAGTTTAAGACAGGGAGGAACGGGATCACCCCTCCACTTT
J: TRBJ1-6
V: TRBV7-3
size: -
D: TRBD1

CDR3: CSAGKGVGTGELFF
DNA: TGCAGCGCTGGAAAAGGGGTCGGCACCGGGGAGCTGTTTTTT
J: TRBJ2-2
V: TRBV29-1
size: once
D: -

CDR3: CASSLLGGGTQTQYF
DNA: TGTGCCAGCAGCTTGTTAGGCGGGGGGACGCAGACCCAGTACTTC
J: TRBJ2-5
V: TRBV5-5
size: -
D: TRBD2

CDR3: CASSRRGQVELFF
DNA: TGTGCCAGCAGTCGACGGGGACAGGTGGAGCTGTTTTTT
J: TRBJ2-2
V: TRBV6-2/TRBV6-3
size: -
D: TRBD1

CDR3: CASSLLTDSNQPQHF
DNA: TGTGCCAGCTCCCTCCTTACAGATAGCAATCAGCCCCAGCATTTT
J: TRBJ1-5
V: TRBV18
size: -
D: -